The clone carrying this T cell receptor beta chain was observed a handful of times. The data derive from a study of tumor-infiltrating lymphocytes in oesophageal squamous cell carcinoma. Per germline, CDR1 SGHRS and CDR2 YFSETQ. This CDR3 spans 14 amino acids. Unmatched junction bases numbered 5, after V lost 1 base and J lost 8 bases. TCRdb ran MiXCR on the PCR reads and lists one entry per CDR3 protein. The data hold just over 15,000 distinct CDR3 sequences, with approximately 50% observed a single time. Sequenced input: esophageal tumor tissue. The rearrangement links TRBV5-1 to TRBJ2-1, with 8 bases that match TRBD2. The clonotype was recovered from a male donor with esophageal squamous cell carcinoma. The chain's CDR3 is CASSLKREYHEQFF. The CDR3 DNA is TGCGCCAGCAGCTTGAAGCGGGAGTATCATGAGCAGTTCTTC. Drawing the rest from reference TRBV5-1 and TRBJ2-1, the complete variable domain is KAGVTQTPRYLIKTRGQQVTLSCSPISGHRSVSWYQQTPGQGLQFLFEYFSETQRNKGNFPGRFSGRQFSNSRSEMNVSTLELGDSALYLCASSLKREYHEQFFGPGTRLTVL.